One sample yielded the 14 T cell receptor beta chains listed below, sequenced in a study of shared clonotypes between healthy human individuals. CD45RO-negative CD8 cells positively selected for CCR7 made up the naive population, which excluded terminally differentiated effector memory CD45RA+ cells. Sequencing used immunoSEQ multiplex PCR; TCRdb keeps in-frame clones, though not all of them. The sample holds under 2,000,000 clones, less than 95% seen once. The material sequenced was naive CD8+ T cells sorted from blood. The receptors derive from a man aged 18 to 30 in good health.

CDR3 in amino acids: CASSQDIEQGVFVYTF. Written as DNA, the CDR3 is TGCGCCAGCAGCCAAGATATCGAACAGGGGGTATTTGTCTACACCTTC. The chain employs TRBV4-3 and TRBJ1-2; 8 positions match TRBD1. CDR3 length equals 16 residues. The germline V gene has CDR1 LGHNA and CDR2 YSLEER. V trimming: 0 bases; J trimming: 10 bases; junction bases outside the gene matches: 13.

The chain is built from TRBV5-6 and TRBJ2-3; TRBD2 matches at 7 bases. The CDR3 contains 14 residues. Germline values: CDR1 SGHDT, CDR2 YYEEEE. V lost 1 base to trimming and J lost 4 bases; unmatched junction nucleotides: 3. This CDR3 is CASSLTSAADTQYF. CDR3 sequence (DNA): TGTGCCAGCAGCTTGACTAGCGCCGCAGATACGCAGTATTTT. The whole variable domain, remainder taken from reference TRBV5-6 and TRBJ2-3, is DAGVTQSPTHLIKTRGQQVTLRCSPKSGHDTVSWYQQALGQGPQFIFQYYEEEERQRGNFPDRFSGHQFPNYSSELNVNALLLGDSALYLCASSLTSAADTQYFGPGTRLTVL.

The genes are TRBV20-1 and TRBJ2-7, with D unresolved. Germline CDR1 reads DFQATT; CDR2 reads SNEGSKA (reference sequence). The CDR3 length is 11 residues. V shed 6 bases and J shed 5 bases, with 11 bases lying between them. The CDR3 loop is CSAPRSHEQYF. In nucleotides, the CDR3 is TGCAGTGCCCCAAGGTCTCACGAGCAGTACTTC.

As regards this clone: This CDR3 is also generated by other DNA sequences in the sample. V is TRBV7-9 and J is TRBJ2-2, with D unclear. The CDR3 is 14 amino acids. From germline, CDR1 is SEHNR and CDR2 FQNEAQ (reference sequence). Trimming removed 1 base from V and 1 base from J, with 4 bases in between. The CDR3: CASSLEQNTGELFF. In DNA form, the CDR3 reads TGTGCCAGCAGCTTAGAACAGAACACCGGGGAGCTGTTTTTT.

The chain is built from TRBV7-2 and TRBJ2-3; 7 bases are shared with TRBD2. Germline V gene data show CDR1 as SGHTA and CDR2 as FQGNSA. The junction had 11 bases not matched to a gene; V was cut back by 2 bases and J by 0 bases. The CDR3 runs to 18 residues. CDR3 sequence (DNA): TGTGCCAGCAGCTTACTGTTAAGCGGGATTACTAGCACAGATACGCAGTATTTT. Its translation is CASSLLLSGITSTDTQYF.

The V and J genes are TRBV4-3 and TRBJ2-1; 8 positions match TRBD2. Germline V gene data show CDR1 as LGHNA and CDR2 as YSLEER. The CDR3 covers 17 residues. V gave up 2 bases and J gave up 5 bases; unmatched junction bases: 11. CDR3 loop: CASSQSAGTRMDNEQFF. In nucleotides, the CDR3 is TGCGCCAGCAGCCAATCTGCCGGGACTAGAATGGACAATGAGCAGTTCTTC.

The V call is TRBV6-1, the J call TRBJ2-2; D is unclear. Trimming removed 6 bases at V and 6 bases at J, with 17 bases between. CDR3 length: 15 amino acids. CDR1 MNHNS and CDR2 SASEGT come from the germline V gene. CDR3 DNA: TGTGCCAGCAGGGCAGGTTTGGATTCGGCCGGGGAGCTGTTTTTT. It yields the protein CASRAGLDSAGELFF.

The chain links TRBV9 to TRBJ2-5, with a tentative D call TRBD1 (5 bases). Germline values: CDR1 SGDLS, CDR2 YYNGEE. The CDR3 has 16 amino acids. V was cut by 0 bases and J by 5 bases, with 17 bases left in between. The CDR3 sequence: CASSVALSGLGETQYF. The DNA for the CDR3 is TGTGCCAGCAGCGTAGCACTTTCAGGGTTGGGGGAGACCCAGTACTTC.

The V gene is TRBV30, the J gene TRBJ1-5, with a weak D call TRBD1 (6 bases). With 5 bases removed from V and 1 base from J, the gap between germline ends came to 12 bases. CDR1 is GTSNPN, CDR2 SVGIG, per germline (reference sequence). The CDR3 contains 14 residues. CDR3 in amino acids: CAWQQGLSNQPQHF. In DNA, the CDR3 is TGTGCCTGGCAACAGGGTTTAAGCAATCAGCCCCAGCATTTT. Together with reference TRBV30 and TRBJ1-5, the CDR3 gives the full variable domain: SQTIHQWPATLVQPVGSPLSLECTVEGTSNPNLYWYRQAAGRGLQLLFYSVGIGQISSEVPQNLSASRPQDRQFILSSKKLLLSDSGFYLCAWQQGLSNQPQHFGDGTRLSIL.

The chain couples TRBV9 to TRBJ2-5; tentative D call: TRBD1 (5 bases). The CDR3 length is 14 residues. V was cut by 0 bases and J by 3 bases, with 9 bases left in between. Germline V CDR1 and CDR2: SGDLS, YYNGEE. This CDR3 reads CASSVDRSEETQYF. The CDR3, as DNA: TGTGCCAGCAGCGTAGACAGGTCGGAAGAGACCCAGTACTTC.

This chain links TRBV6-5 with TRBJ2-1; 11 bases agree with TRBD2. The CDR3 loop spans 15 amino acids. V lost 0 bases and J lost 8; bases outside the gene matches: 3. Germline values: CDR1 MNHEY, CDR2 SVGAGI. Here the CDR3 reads CASSYSSGGDDEQFF. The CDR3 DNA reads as TGTGCCAGCAGTTACTCTAGCGGGGGGGACGATGAGCAGTTCTTC.

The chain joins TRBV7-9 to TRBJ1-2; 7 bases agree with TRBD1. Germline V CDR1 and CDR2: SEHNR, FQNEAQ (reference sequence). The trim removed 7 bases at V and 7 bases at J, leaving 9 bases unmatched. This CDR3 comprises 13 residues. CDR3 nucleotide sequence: TGTGCCAGCACCACGAGGGGGCAAGGTGGCTACACCTTC. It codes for CASTTRGQGGYTF.

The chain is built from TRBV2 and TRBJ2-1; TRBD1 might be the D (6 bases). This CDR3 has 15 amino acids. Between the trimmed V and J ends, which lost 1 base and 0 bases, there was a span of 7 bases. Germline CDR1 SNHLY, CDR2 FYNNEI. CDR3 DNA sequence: TGTGCCAGCAGTGAAGGAGGGGGCTCCTACAATGAGCAGTTCTTC. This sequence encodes CASSEGGGSYNEQFF. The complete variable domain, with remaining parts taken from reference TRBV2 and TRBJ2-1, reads EPEVTQTPSHQVTQMGQEVILRCVPISNHLYFYWYRQILGQKVEFLVSFYNNEISEKSEIFDDQFSVERPDGSNFTLKIRSTKLEDSAMYFCASSEGGGSYNEQFFGPGTRLTVL.

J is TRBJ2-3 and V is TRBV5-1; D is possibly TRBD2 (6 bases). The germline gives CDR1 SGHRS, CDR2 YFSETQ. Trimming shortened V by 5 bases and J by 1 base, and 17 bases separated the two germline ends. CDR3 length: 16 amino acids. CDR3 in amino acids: CASRSAPGGRTDTQYF. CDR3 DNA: TGCGCCAGCAGGTCCGCGCCCGGGGGACGCACAGATACGCAGTATTTT.